These 19 T cell receptor beta chains came from one sample sequenced in a study of T cell responses to AZD1222 COVID-19 vaccine. Assay used: immunoSEQ multiplex PCR; TCRdb lists only in-frame clones, some missing. The profile covers approximately 100,000 clones, with around nine tenths appearing a single time and 10% to 15% taken by the ten largest. The sample was peripheral blood, taken on day 0 of AZD1222 vaccination. The receptors come from an adult in good health.

The rearrangement links TRBV5-1 to TRBJ1-4; 8 bases match TRBD1. CDR3 length equals 15 residues. V gave up 6 bases and J gave up 7 bases; unmatched junction bases: 11. The germline gives CDR1 SGHRS, CDR2 YFSETQ. As DNA, the CDR3 is TGCGCCAGCAAGGCAGGGGGCGCTTTAGGTGAAAAACTGTTTTTT. This codes for CASKAGGALGEKLFF.

The V call is TRBV6-1, the J call TRBJ2-7, with D uncertain. In germline, CDR1 is MNHNS, CDR2 SASEGT. The CDR3 is 12 amino acids. Trimming removed 1 base at V and 3 bases at J, with 4 bases between. CDR3: CASSEEGYEQYF. Written as DNA, the CDR3 is TGTGCCAGCAGTGAAGAGGGCTACGAGCAGTACTTC.

The gene calls are TRBV7-9 and TRBJ2-3; D not resolved. This CDR3 comprises 15 residues. Germline V gene lookup returns CDR1 SEHNR and CDR2 FQNEAQ (reference sequence). Between the trimmed V and J ends, which lost 5 bases and 0 bases, there was a span of 12 bases. CDR3 protein: CASSLEARSTDTQYF. The CDR3, as DNA: TGTGCCAGCAGCCTCGAGGCGCGTAGCACAGATACGCAGTATTTT.

The chain couples TRBV6-2 or TRBV6-3 to TRBJ1-2; D possibly corresponds to TRBD1 (6 bases). The CDR3 has 14 amino acids. V gave up 5 bases and J gave up 8 bases, with 18 bases separating them. Per the germline V gene, CDR1 is MNHEY and CDR2 is SVGEGT. Written as DNA, the CDR3 is TGTGCCAGCAGTCTCCCCCCAACAGGGAGCGGCTACACCTTC. It specifies CASSLPPTGSGYTF.

Only a few counts were recorded for this clone. The chain recombines TRBV5-4 with TRBJ2-2, with 16 bases matching TRBD2. CDR1 is SGHNT and CDR2 is YYREEE in the germline V gene (reference sequence). Trimming removed 0 bases from V and 5 bases from J; junction bases left unmatched: 4. This CDR3 spans 18 amino acids. In DNA form, the CDR3 reads TGTGCCAGCAGCTTGGGGGGACTAGCGGGAGGGAGTACCGGGGAGCTGTTTTTT. Translating gives CASSLGGLAGGSTGELFF.

CDR3 sequence: CATSPIQSSGNTIYF. For the CDR3, the DNA is TGTGCCACCAGTCCAATACAGAGCTCTGGAAACACCATATATTTT. The chain is built from TRBV15 and TRBJ1-3; D call uncertain. Germline V gene sequence: CDR1 LNHNV, CDR2 YYDKDF (reference sequence). The V end was cut by 6 bases, the J end by 0 bases, with 12 bases between. The CDR3 runs 15 residues.

This chain links TRBV10-3 with TRBJ2-2, with D possibly being TRBD2 (5 bases). The germline V gene encodes CDR1 ENHRY and CDR2 SYGVKD. Trimming shortened V by 4 bases and J by 5 bases, and 14 bases separated the two germline ends. The CDR3 extends over 15 amino acids. This CDR3 reads CAISVGVSGTGELFF. DNA of the CDR3: TGTGCCATCAGTGTCGGGGTCTCGGGAACCGGGGAGCTGTTTTTT.

The J gene is TRBJ1-2, the V gene TRBV5-6; D might be TRBD1 (6 bases). The CDR3 loop spans 14 amino acids. With 6 bases removed from V and 7 bases from J, the gap between germline ends came to 19 bases. Germline V gene lookup returns CDR1 SGHDT and CDR2 YYEEEE. This CDR3 is CASTLRRGVSGYTF. CDR3 nucleotide sequence: TGTGCCAGCACCCTTCGGAGGGGGGTGAGTGGCTACACCTTC.

The gene calls are TRBV7-9 and TRBJ2-7; no clear D. In germline, CDR1 is SEHNR, CDR2 FQNEAQ (reference sequence). V lost 2 bases and J lost 0, with 8 bases in between. CDR3 length equals 14 residues. Here the CDR3 DNA reads TGTGCCAGCAGCTTACCCGGATCCTCCTACGAGCAGTACTTC. Its translation is CASSLPGSSYEQYF.

V is TRBV5-1 and J is TRBJ2-7, with D perhaps given as TRBD1 or TRBD2 (9 bases each). With 4 bases removed from V and 8 bases from J, the gap between germline ends came to 34 bases. The CDR3 consists of 19 residues. Germline-derived CDR1 and CDR2 are SGHRS and YFSETQ. Written as DNA, the CDR3 is TGCGCCAGCAGCCCTTACCCCGGGACAGGGCAAGCGGGAGGAAAGAAGCAGTACTTC. Amino acids: CASSPYPGTGQAGGKKQYF.

The V gene is TRBV19, the J gene TRBJ2-7; D is perhaps TRBD1 (6 bases). This CDR3 spans 13 amino acids. Germline V gene sequence: CDR1 LNHDA, CDR2 SQIVND (reference sequence). Trimming stripped 3 bases from V and 5 bases from J, with 11 bases between. CDR3 loop: CASSIVQGNEQYF. The DNA of the CDR3 is TGTGCCAGTAGTATCGTACAGGGAAACGAGCAGTACTTC.

This clone was observed a handful of times. J is TRBJ2-3 and V is TRBV7-2; 8 positions agree with TRBD2. J gave up 6 bases and V 3 bases, and 5 bases lay outside the gene matches. Germline V CDR1 and CDR2: SGHTA, FQGNSA. This CDR3 spans 14 amino acids. The CDR3, as DNA: TGTGCCAGCAGCTTTATGGCTAGCGGGGATACGCAGTATTTT. Translated: CASSFMASGDTQYF. Filled out from reference TRBV7-2 and TRBJ2-3, the complete variable domain reads GAGVSQSPSNKVTEKGKDVELRCDPISGHTALYWYRQSLGQGLEFLIYFQGNSAPDKSGLPSDRFSAERTGGSVSTLTIQRTQQEDSAVYLCASSFMASGDTQYFGPGTRLTVL.

The chain uses TRBV4-1 and TRBJ2-4, with TRBD2 as a possible D gene (6 bases). Germline V gene sequence: CDR1 MGHRA, CDR2 YSYEKL. V lost 4 bases and J 3 bases, leaving 10 bases between the germline ends. The length of the CDR3 is 14 residues. CDR3 residues: CASSLLGGKNIQYF. CDR3 bases: TGCGCCAGCAGCCTGTTGGGGGGCAAAAACATTCAGTACTTC.

This clone was seen just once. The chain carries TRBV9 and TRBJ2-3, with 11 bases identical to TRBD1. The germline V gene encodes CDR1 SGDLS and CDR2 YYNGEE. The CDR3 is made up of 16 amino acids. Unmatched junction bases numbered 4, after V lost 3 bases and J lost 1 base. The CDR3 coding sequence is TGTGCCAGCAGCGCCCGGGACAGGGGGGGCACAGATACGCAGTATTTT. Its translation is CASSARDRGGTDTQYF.

V is TRBV7-2 and J is TRBJ2-7; 11 bases are a match to TRBD1. CDR1 is SGHTA, CDR2 FQGNSA, per germline. Germline trimming cut 5 bases from V and 6 bases from J; bases unmatched to any gene: 9. The CDR3 is made up of 15 amino acids. CDR3 loop: CASSLGQGGLSEQYF. CDR3 DNA sequence: TGTGCCAGCAGCCTGGGACAGGGGGGATTATCCGAGCAGTACTTC.

V usage is TRBV28 and J usage is TRBJ1-1, with 7 bases that match TRBD1. CDR3 size: 15 residues. Germline V CDR1 and CDR2: MDHEN, SYDVKM. V lost 5 bases, J lost 1 base, and 7 bases stayed unmatched. The CDR3 sequence is CASSLPTGWNTEAFF. The CDR3 DNA follows: TGTGCCAGCAGTCTCCCGACAGGGTGGAACACTGAAGCTTTCTTT.

The rearrangement uses TRBV18 and TRBJ2-7; weak D call: TRBD2 (5 bases). Germline CDR1 and CDR2: KGHSH and LQKENI. The CDR3 has 15 residues. Trimming left V 3 bases short and J 4 bases short, with 16 bases between. The CDR3 sequence: CASSPSVGGPYEQYF. The DNA of the CDR3 is TGTGCCAGCTCACCTTCTGTCGGAGGCCCGTACGAGCAGTACTTC.

The chain recombines TRBV5-1 with TRBJ2-1, with TRBD1 matching over 7 bases. V lost 4 bases and J lost 3; bases outside the gene matches: 7. The CDR3 sequence is 15 residues long. CDR1 and CDR2 from the germline V gene are SGHRS and YFSETQ. In DNA, the CDR3 is TGCGCCAGCAGCCCCAGGACAGGAAACTACAATGAGCAGTTCTTC. Protein product: CASSPRTGNYNEQFF.

The chain uses TRBV5-5 and TRBJ2-5; 12 positions agree with TRBD1. The junction had 12 bases not matched to a gene; V was cut back by 3 bases and J by 6 bases. This CDR3 has 17 amino acids. CDR1 is SGHKS and CDR2 is YYEKEE in the germline V gene (reference sequence). CDR3 sequence reads: CASSSLDGTGGAKTQYF. CDR3 nucleotides: TGTGCCAGCAGCTCGCTTGACGGGACAGGGGGCGCGAAGACCCAGTACTTC.